The 31 T cell receptor beta chains below all came from one sample that was sequenced in a study of blood T cells in healthy people across ages. Then a second PCR, running roughly 7 to 11 cycles, was carried out with a sample-barcoded 5' primer and a J-beta primer mix. TCRdb analysed the 5' RACE reads with MiXCR anew, one entry per CDR3 protein. The data show about 1.4 million distinct CDR3 sequences, approximately 59% seen once. Sequenced material: blood. The receptors come from a man between 18 and 29 years old in good health.

The chain carries TRBV12-5 and TRBJ2-3; TRBD1 is a possible D gene (6 bases). Trimming pared 5 bases from V and 8 bases from J, leaving 17 bases between. The CDR3 spans 14 residues. CDR1 is LGHNT, CDR2 FRNRAP, per germline. CDR3 sequence (DNA): TGTGCTAGTGGTGTGAGTCAGGGGATCGGTACGCAGTATTTT. It translates to CASGVSQGIGTQYF.

This chain joins TRBV4-1 and TRBJ1-4; maybe TRBD1 (6 bases). Germline V lookup: CDR1 MGHRA, CDR2 YSYEKL. The CDR3 has 15 residues. Trimming stripped 3 bases from V and 3 bases from J, with 11 bases between. The CDR3, as DNA: TGCGCCAGCAGCCAGGGGGCAAGTTCTAATGAAAAACTGTTTTTT. Protein sequence: CASSQGASSNEKLFF.

This clonotype was recorded once. The chain joins TRBV6-6 to TRBJ2-3, with 10 bases aligning to TRBD2. Per the germline V gene, CDR1 is MNHNY and CDR2 is SVGAGI (reference sequence). This CDR3 is built from 15 residues. The junction had 7 bases not matched to a gene; V was cut back by 7 bases and J by 3 bases. The CDR3, as DNA: TGTGCCAGCACGTTAGCGGGGGGCCTAACAGATACGCAGTATTTT. This gives the protein CASTLAGGLTDTQYF.

This rearrangement joins TRBV11-2 to TRBJ2-7; 10 bases align to TRBD2. The germline V gene has CDR1 SGHAT and CDR2 FQNNGV. The CDR3 has 14 residues. V dropped 5 bases and J dropped 6; count of bases not matched to a gene: 7. CDR3 residues: CASSRLAGEVEQYF. The CDR3 DNA reads TGTGCCAGCAGCCGCCTAGCGGGAGAAGTCGAGCAGTACTTC.

This clonotype is a singleton in its sample. The J gene is TRBJ2-1, the V gene TRBV7-9; D is perhaps TRBD2 (6 bases). Germline V CDR1 and CDR2: SEHNR, FQNEAQ (reference sequence). Deletions cut 1 base from V and 0 bases from J, with 13 bases between. The CDR3 covers 17 residues. The CDR3 here is CASSLGPRGTSYNEQFF. The CDR3 coding sequence is TGTGCCAGCAGCTTAGGCCCCCGGGGGACCTCCTACAATGAGCAGTTCTTC.

This rearrangement joins TRBV7-9 to TRBJ2-5; 9 nucleotides align to TRBD2. The CDR3 is 13 residues long. J gave up 11 bases and V 4 bases, and 8 bases lay outside the gene matches. From germline, CDR1 is SEHNR and CDR2 FQNEAQ (reference sequence). CDR3 amino acids: CASSYSGSGEQYF. The DNA for the CDR3 is TGTGCCAGCAGCTATAGCGGGAGTGGGGAGCAGTACTTC.

The CDR3 DNA follows: TGTGCCAGCAGTGAATTACCTAGCGGGGCCTACGAGCAGTACTTC. Amino acids: CASSELPSGAYEQYF. V usage is TRBV6-1 and J usage is TRBJ2-7; 9 nucleotides align to TRBD2. The CDR3 has 15 residues. Losses at the gene ends were 2 bases for V and 2 bases for J; bases not matched to a gene: 4. Looked up from germline, CDR1 is MNHNS and CDR2 is SASEGT.

J is TRBJ2-7 and V is TRBV10-3; the D is unclear. This CDR3 has 13 residues. CDR1 and CDR2 (germline): ENHRY, SYGVKD. The ends were cut back, 0 bases at V and 5 bases at J, with 8 bases in the middle. Here the CDR3 DNA reads TGTGCCATCAGTGAGTCTGGCAAGAACGAGCAGTACTTC. Amino acid sequence: CAISESGKNEQYF.

This clonotype was found a few times. V gene TRBV5-1 combines with J gene TRBJ2-1; 8 nucleotides align to TRBD2. V lost 3 bases to trimming and J lost 8 bases; unmatched junction nucleotides: 10. The V gene's germline CDR1 is SGHRS and CDR2 YFSETQ. CDR3 length: 15 amino acids. CDR3 residues: CASSWSPGGLDEQFF. The CDR3 DNA follows: TGCGCCAGCAGCTGGAGCCCGGGGGGGCTGGATGAGCAGTTCTTC.

This chain connects TRBV14 to TRBJ2-5; TRBD1 is a possible D gene (6 bases). V dropped 4 bases and J dropped 7 bases, with 19 bases sitting between them. The CDR3 is made up of 15 amino acids. The germline CDR1 and CDR2 sequences are SGHDN and FVKESK. The CDR3 DNA reads as TGTGCCAGCAGCCGGCGGGTGACAGGATATTTGACCCAGTACTTC. It encodes CASSRRVTGYLTQYF.

This clonotype was picked up a small number of times. The chain recombines TRBV15 with TRBJ2-7; 9 bases agree with TRBD1. This CDR3 is 13 amino acids long. The germline V gene encodes CDR1 LNHNV and CDR2 YYDKDF (reference sequence). With V trimmed by 7 bases and J by 3 bases, 4 bases remained unmatched. The CDR3 DNA sequence: TGTGCCACCATGGACAGGGGTAGCTACGAGCAGTACTTC. Protein product: CATMDRGSYEQYF.

Worth noting for this clonotype: At one of its ends the junction is not consistent with the germline gene, which may arise from a read error. V gene TRBV4-2 combines with J gene TRBJ2-1; a weak D match, TRBD1 (7 bases). Germline assignment: CDR1 LGHNA and CDR2 YNFKEQ. The CDR3 is made up of 15 amino acids. The chain's CDR3 is CASSEEQGEVNEQFF. In DNA, the CDR3 is TGTGCCAGCAGCGAAGAGCAGGGGGAGGTCAATGAGCAGTTCTTC.

The CDR3 nucleotides read TGCGCCAGCAGCCATGCTGTAGGACAGGGGGGAGATACGCAGTATTTT. This sequence encodes CASSHAVGQGGDTQYF. The genes are TRBV5-1 and TRBJ2-3, with 10 bases lining up with TRBD1. The CDR3 covers 16 residues. Looked up from germline, CDR1 is SGHRS and CDR2 is YFSETQ. The J segment lost 5 bases and the V segment lost 4 bases, leaving 10 bases of the junction unmatched.

J is TRBJ1-4 and V is TRBV5-6; the D gene is possibly TRBD1 (6 bases). The CDR3 covers 15 residues. The germline V gene has CDR1 SGHDT and CDR2 YYEEEE. Between the trimmed V and J ends, which lost 1 base and 7 bases, there was a span of 14 bases. CDR3 residues: CASSLISGGGEKLFF. CDR3 coding DNA: TGTGCCAGCAGCTTGATTTCCGGGGGCGGTGAAAAACTGTTTTTT.

This chain joins TRBV6-6 and TRBJ2-3; no clear D gene. The length of the CDR3 is 11 residues. V dropped 2 bases and J dropped 8 bases, with 5 bases sitting between them. Per the germline V gene, CDR1 is MNHNY and CDR2 is SVGAGI (reference sequence). The CDR3 DNA reads TGTGCCAGCAGTTACGTCAGTACGCAGTATTTT. The encoded protein is CASSYVSTQYF.

This clonotype was recorded a few times. The V and J genes are TRBV27 and TRBJ2-1, with unresolved D. The CDR3 extends over 15 amino acids. The germline V and J ends were trimmed by 6 bases and 0 bases, with 12 bases remaining between them. CDR1 is MNHEY and CDR2 is SMNVEV in the germline V gene (reference sequence). CDR3 amino acids: CASSQPQTSYNEQFF. The CDR3 DNA reads as TGTGCCAGCAGCCAACCTCAAACCTCCTACAATGAGCAGTTCTTC.

The chain employs TRBV29-1 and TRBJ1-1, with TRBD1 matching 7 bases. Germline-derived CDR1 and CDR2 are SQVTM and ANQGSEA. The length of the CDR3 is 12 residues. The V and J ends lost 4 bases and 4 bases, in that order; junction bases with no gene match: 3. In DNA, the CDR3 is TGCAGCGTTGTGGGACAGTTCACTGAAGCTTTCTTT. This codes for CSVVGQFTEAFF.

The genes are TRBV12-3 or TRBV12-4 and TRBJ2-7; 8 bases line up with TRBD1. J lost 6 bases, V lost 3 bases, and 10 bases had no gene match. The CDR3 spans 15 residues. CDR3 coding DNA: TGTGCCAGCAGTTTCGGTCGCAGGGGGCTCGGCGAGCAGTACTTC. This gives the protein CASSFGRRGLGEQYF.

CDR3 bases: TGTGCCAGCAGCCAAGCGGGAGGGGACTACGAGCAGTACTTC. Amino acid sequence: CASSQAGGDYEQYF. The V and J genes are TRBV3-1 and TRBJ2-7; 8 positions match TRBD2. The CDR3 is made up of 14 amino acids. Trimming cost V 1 base and J 3 bases; bases outside gene matches: 2. CDR1 LGHDT and CDR2 YNNKEL come from the germline V gene (reference sequence).

This clonotype was counted at least ten times. This chain joins TRBV20-1 and TRBJ2-7; TRBD2 is a possible D gene (5 bases). CDR3 length: 11 amino acids. Germline V gene data show CDR1 as DFQATT and CDR2 as SNEGSKA (reference sequence). The CDR3 DNA sequence: TGCAGCGCGGGCCTCTCCTACGAGCAGTACTTC. It encodes CSAGLSYEQYF.

This clonotype was observed a few times. The genes are TRBV7-9 and TRBJ2-1; D is possibly TRBD2 (5 bases). The germline V gene has CDR1 SEHNR and CDR2 FQNEAQ (reference sequence). The CDR3 is made up of 15 amino acids. Between the trimmed V and J ends, which lost 6 bases and 9 bases, there was a span of 21 bases. DNA for the CDR3: TGTGCCAGCAGTTCCGACTATCTAGGAGGCGGTGAGCAGTTCTTC. Translation gives CASSSDYLGGGEQFF. Full variable domain (remainder filled in from reference TRBV7-9 and TRBJ2-1): DTGVSQNPRHKITKRGQNVTFRCDPISEHNRLYWYRQTLGQGPEFLTYFQNEAQLEKSRLLSDRFSAERPKGSFSTLEIQRTEQGDSAMYLCASSSDYLGGGEQFFGPGTRLTVL.

V is TRBV14 and J is TRBJ1-4; TRBD1 is a possible D gene (6 bases). The V gene's germline CDR1 is SGHDN and CDR2 FVKESK. The CDR3 has 16 amino acids. The ends were cut back, 0 bases at V and 4 bases at J, with 12 bases in the middle. The CDR3 region is CASSQDWGGFNEKLFF. The CDR3 DNA is TGTGCCAGCAGCCAAGATTGGGGGGGCTTTAATGAAAAACTGTTTTTT.

This chain links TRBV4-1 with TRBJ2-5; no firm D call. Germline CDR1 and CDR2: MGHRA and YSYEKL. With 2 bases removed from V and 11 bases from J, the gap between germline ends came to 24 bases. The CDR3 is 16 residues long. In DNA, the CDR3 is TGCGCCAGCAGCCAACGATGGGCCGGTATAAACAATGAGCAGTACTTC. This translates into CASSQRWAGINNEQYF.

The genes are TRBV4-1 and TRBJ2-3; 9 bases match TRBD2. Germline trimming cut 2 bases from V and 2 bases from J; bases unmatched to any gene: 5. The germline gives CDR1 MGHRA, CDR2 YSYEKL. The CDR3 extends over 16 amino acids. CDR3 region: CASSQLAGEVTDTQYF. In DNA form, the CDR3 reads TGCGCCAGCAGCCAATTAGCGGGAGAAGTCACAGATACGCAGTATTTT.

Notes on this clonotype: At one end, the junction sequence differs from germline, possibly due to a read error. CDR3 bases: TGTGCCAGCAGTGCGGGAAATAAGTCACCCCTCCACTTT. It encodes CASSAGNKSPLHF. V usage is TRBV25-1 and J usage is TRBJ1-6; D not resolved. Germline V gene lookup returns CDR1 MGHDK and CDR2 SYGVNS. The CDR3 consists of 13 residues.

This chain connects TRBV24-1 to TRBJ2-3, with 9 bases that match TRBD1. With 10 bases clipped from V and 1 base from J, the junction kept 8 bases outside the gene matches. Germline V gene sequence: CDR1 KGHDR, CDR2 SFDVKD. CDR3 length: 15 amino acids. CDR3 nucleotides: TGTGCCACGGCGAGTGGGACAGGGCGCACAGATACGCAGTATTTT. Its protein is CATASGTGRTDTQYF.

The chain has TRBV4-1 and TRBJ1-2; D unclear. The CDR3 totals 17 residues. V lost 0 bases, J lost 4 bases, and 18 bases lay in between. Germline CDR1 and CDR2: MGHRA and YSYEKL. In DNA, the CDR3 is TGCGCCAGCAGCCAAGATAGGAGCCTGTTTTCTAGCTATGGCTACACCTTC. It specifies CASSQDRSLFSSYGYTF.

V gene TRBV28 combines with J gene TRBJ1-2; 7 bases align to TRBD1. Per the germline V gene, CDR1 is MDHEN and CDR2 is SYDVKM. The CDR3 length is 14 residues. J was trimmed by 4 bases and V by 5 bases; bases with no gene match: 7. This chain's CDR3 is CASSTQGGPYGYTF. The CDR3 coding sequence is TGTGCCAGCAGTACCCAGGGGGGCCCCTATGGCTACACCTTC.

The V call is TRBV20-1, the J call TRBJ2-3; 14 nucleotides agree with TRBD2. CDR3 size: 15 residues. Germline CDR1 and CDR2: DFQATT and SNEGSKA (reference sequence). The trim removed 5 bases at V and 1 base at J, leaving 2 bases unmatched. The DNA for the CDR3 is TGCAGTGCTGCGGGACTAGCGGGAGGCACAGATACGCAGTATTTT. It yields the protein CSAAGLAGGTDTQYF.

The chain recombines TRBV10-3 with TRBJ2-7; D is possibly TRBD2 (6 bases). The CDR3 loop spans 17 amino acids. Germline V lookup: CDR1 ENHRY, CDR2 SYGVKD. V dropped 7 bases and J dropped 1 base, with 23 bases sitting between them. The CDR3 DNA follows: TGTGCCATCATGGGAGTCGGGACTCCCAGGGAGTCCTACGAGCAGTACTTC. Translated, it gives CAIMGVGTPRESYEQYF.

The chain links TRBV15 to TRBJ2-3, with D perhaps matching TRBD2 (6 bases). The CDR3 length is 14 residues. Germline loops: CDR1 LNHNV, CDR2 YYDKDF (reference sequence). Trimming stripped 8 bases from V and 0 bases from J, with 12 bases between. The CDR3 bases are TGTGCCACCGGTAGCGGAGCTAGCACAGATACGCAGTATTTT. As protein: CATGSGASTDTQYF. The variable domain in full, with the rest retrieved from reference TRBV15 and TRBJ2-3, is DAMVIQNPRYQVTQFGKPVTLSCSQTLNHNVMYWYQQKSSQAPKLLFHYYDKDFNNEADTPDNFQSRRPNTSFCFLDIRSPGLGDTAMYLCATGSGASTDTQYFGPGTRLTVL.